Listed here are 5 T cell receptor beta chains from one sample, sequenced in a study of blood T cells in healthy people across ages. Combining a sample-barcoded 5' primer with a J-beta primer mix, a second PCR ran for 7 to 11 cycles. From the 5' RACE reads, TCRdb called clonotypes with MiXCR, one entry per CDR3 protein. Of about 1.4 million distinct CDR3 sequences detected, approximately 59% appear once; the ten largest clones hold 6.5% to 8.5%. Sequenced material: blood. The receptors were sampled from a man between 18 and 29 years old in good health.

CDR3 in DNA: TGTGCCAGCAGCTTGATACCGGGACAGGAAAGAACTAGCACAGATACGCAGTATTTT. It translates to CASSLIPGQERTSTDTQYF. This sequence joins TRBV5-5 and TRBJ2-3, with 8 bases that match TRBD1. Trimming removed 1 base from V and 0 bases from J; junction bases left unmatched: 13. The CDR3 sequence is 19 residues long. Germline loops: CDR1 SGHKS, CDR2 YYEKEE (reference sequence).

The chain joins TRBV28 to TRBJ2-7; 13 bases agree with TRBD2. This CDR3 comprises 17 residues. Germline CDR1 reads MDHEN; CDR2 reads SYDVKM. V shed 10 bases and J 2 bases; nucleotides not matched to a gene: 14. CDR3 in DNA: TGTGCCACCAGAACTAGCGGGAGGGCCGGGGGAGCCTACGAGCAGTACTTC. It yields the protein CATRTSGRAGGAYEQYF.

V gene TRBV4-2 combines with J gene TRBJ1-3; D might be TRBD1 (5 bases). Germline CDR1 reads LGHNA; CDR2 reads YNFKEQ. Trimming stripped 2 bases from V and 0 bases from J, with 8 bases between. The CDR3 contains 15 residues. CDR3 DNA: TGTGCCAGCAGCCAACAGGGAAACTCTGGAAACACCATATATTTT. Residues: CASSQQGNSGNTIYF.

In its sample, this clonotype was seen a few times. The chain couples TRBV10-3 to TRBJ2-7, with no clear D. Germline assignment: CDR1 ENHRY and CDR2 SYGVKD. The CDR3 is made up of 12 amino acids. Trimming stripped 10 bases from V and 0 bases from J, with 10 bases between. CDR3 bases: TGTGCCACCACAGAGAGCTCCTACGAGCAGTACTTC. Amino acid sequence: CATTESSYEQYF.

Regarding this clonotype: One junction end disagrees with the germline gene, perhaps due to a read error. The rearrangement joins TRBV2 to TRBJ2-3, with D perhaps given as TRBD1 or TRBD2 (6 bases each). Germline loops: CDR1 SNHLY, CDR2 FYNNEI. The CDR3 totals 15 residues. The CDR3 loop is CASSETGAVTDTQYF. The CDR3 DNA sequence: TGTGCCAGTAGTGAAACGGGGGCAGTGACAGATACGCAGTATTTT.